This T cell receptor beta chain is drawn from a study of shared clonotypes between healthy human individuals. The ends lost 0 bases at V and 0 bases at J; junction bases unmatched: 2. The germline V gene has CDR1 SGDLS and CDR2 YYNGEE. This CDR3 comprises 15 residues. The assay was immunoSEQ multiplex PCR, and TCRdb's table has in-frame clones only and misses some. This table holds about 1,500,000 clones, roughly 96% found once. The rearrangement joins TRBV9 to TRBJ2-7, with 8 bases fitting TRBD2. Sequences were obtained from naive CD4+ T cells sorted from blood. Subset in this sample: CD45RA+ positively selected. This clonotype was sampled from a man aged 30 to 39 in good health. As DNA, the CDR3 is TGTGCCAGCAGCGTAGAGAGCGGGGGCTCCTACGAGCAGTACTTC. Its translation: CASSVESGGSYEQYF.